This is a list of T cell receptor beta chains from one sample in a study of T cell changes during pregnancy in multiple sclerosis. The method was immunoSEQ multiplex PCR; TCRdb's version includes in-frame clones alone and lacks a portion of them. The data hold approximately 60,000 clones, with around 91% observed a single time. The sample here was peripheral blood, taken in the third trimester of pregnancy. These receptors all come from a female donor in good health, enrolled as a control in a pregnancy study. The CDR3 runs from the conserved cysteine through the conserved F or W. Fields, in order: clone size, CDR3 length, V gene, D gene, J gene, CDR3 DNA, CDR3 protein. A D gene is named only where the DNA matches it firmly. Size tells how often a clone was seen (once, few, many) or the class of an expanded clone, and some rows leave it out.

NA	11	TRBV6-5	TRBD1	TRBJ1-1	TGTGCCAGCGCCGGGACAGATAGCGCTTTCTTT	CASAGTDSAFF
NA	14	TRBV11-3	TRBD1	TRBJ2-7	TGTGCCAGCCGCGGGACAGGGACCTCCGGCGAGCAGTACTTC	CASRGTGTSGEQYF
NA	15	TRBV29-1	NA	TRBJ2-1	TGCAGCTCCGAAACGGGAAGAAACTCCTACAATGAGCAGTTCTTC	CSSETGRNSYNEQFF
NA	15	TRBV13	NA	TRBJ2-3	TGTGCCAGCAGCAGCGGGACAGGCCTCACAGATACGCAGTATTTT	CASSSGTGLTDTQYF
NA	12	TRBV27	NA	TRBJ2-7	TGTGCCAGCAGTTTATTAGGGGACGAGCAGTACTTC	CASSLLGDEQYF
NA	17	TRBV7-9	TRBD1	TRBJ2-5	TGTGCCAGCAGGGTAACAGGGGGACGGGGGTTACAAGAGACCCAGTACTTC	CASRVTGGRGLQETQYF
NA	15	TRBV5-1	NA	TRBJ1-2	TGCGCCAGCAGCTTGGAGGGGGTATTGGACTATGGCTACACCTTC	CASSLEGVLDYGYTF
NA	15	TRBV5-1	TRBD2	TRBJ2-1	TGCGCCAGCAGCTTGGTAGCGGGCCCTACCAATGAGCAGTTCTTC	CASSLVAGPTNEQFF
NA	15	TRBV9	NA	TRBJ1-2	TGTGCCAGCGGGAGGAGTTACTCAACGAACTATGGCTACACCTTC	CASGRSYSTNYGYTF
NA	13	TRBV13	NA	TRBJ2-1	TGTGCCAGCAGCTTTATGGCCAGGAATGAGCAGTTCTTC	CASSFMARNEQFF
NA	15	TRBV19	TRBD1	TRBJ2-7	TGTGCCACTACTAGAGGGACAGGGGAGATGTGGGAGCAGTACTTC	CATTRGTGEMWEQYF
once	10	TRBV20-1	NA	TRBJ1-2	TGCAGTGCTAGTAGTGGTGGCTACACCTTC	CSASSGGYTF
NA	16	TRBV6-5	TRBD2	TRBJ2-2	TGTGCCAGCAGTTACGCGACTAGCGGGAGTACCGGGGAGCTGTTTTTT	CASSYATSGSTGELFF
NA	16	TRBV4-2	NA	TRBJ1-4	TGTGCCAGCAGCCCGGCGCTTAGCGGGCCAGGGGAAAAACTGTTTTTT	CASSPALSGPGEKLFF
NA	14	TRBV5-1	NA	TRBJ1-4	TGCGCCAGCAGCCTTGACAGGCCGCGGGAAAAACTGTTTTTT	CASSLDRPREKLFF
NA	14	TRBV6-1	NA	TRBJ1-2	TGTGCCAGCTGGGGCCCGGACCGCGTCTATGGCTACACCTTC	CASWGPDRVYGYTF
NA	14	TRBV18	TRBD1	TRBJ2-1	TGTGCCAGCTCACCCGGACAGGGTTACAATGAGCAGTTCTTC	CASSPGQGYNEQFF
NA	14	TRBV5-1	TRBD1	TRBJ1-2	TGCGCCAGCAGCTCGGGGACAGCCCTCTATGGCTACACCTTC	CASSSGTALYGYTF
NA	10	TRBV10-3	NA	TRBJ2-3	TGTGCCGCCAGAACAGATACGCAGTATTTT	CAARTDTQYF
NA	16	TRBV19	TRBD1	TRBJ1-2	TGTGCCAGTAGTATGAAGACAGGGGCCATAGGCAATGGCTACACCTTC	CASSMKTGAIGNGYTF
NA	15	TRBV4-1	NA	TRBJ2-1	TGCGCCAGCAGCCAACCCGGGAGCTCCTACAATGAGCAGTTCTTC	CASSQPGSSYNEQFF
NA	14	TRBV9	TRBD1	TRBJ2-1	TGTGCCAGCAGCACCCGGGACAGGTGGGGTGAGCAGTTCTTC	CASSTRDRWGEQFF
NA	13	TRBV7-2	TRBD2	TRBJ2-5	TGTGCCAGCAGCTTAGTCCTAGATGGGAGGGGAGACTTC	CASSLVLDGRGDF
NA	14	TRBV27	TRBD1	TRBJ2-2	TGTGCCAGCAGCCCGGGACAGGGTTTTGGGGAGCTGTTTTTT	CASSPGQGFGELFF
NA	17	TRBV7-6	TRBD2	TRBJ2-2	TGTGCCAGCAGCTTAGTTCCGAGCGGGAGTTCTACCGGGGAGCTGTTTTTT	CASSLVPSGSSTGELFF
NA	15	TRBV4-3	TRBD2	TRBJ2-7	TGCGCCAGCAGCCCAGGAAGCGGGGGGGGATACGAGCAGTACTTC	CASSPGSGGGYEQYF
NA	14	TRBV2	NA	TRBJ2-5	TGTGCCAGCACGGGAACAGGGTCGGGGGAGACCCAGTACTTC	CASTGTGSGETQYF
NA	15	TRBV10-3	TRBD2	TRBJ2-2	TGTGCCATCAGTGCAACTAGCGGGGGCACCGGGGAGCTGTTTTTT	CAISATSGGTGELFF
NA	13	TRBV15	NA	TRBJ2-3	TGTGCCACCAGTCTAGGCGGAACAGATACGCAGTATTTT	CATSLGGTDTQYF
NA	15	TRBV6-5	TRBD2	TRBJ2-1	TGTGCCAGCAGAGATAGCGGGGGGAACTACAATGAGCAGTTCTTC	CASRDSGGNYNEQFF
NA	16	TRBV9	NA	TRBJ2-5	TGTGCCAGCAGCGTTTCAGTCGGGGATTACCAAGAGACCCAGTACTTC	CASSVSVGDYQETQYF
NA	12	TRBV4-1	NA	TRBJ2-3	TGCGCCAGCAGTCAGGGGCAAGATACGCAGTATTTT	CASSQGQDTQYF
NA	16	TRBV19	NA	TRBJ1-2	TGTGCCAGTAGGACCCCGGGACTGACAGCTAACTATGGCTACACCTTC	CASRTPGLTANYGYTF
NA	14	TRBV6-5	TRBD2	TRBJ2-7	TGTGCCAGCAGGAGGGCGGGAGGGACCTACGAGCAGTACTTC	CASRRAGGTYEQYF
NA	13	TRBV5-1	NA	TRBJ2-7	TGCGCCAGCAGGAACGGGGTAAAGGACGAGCAGTACTTC	CASRNGVKDEQYF
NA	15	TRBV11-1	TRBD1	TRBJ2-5	TGTGCCAGCAGCCCGGGACAGGGGGCGGAAGAGACCCAGTACTTC	CASSPGQGAEETQYF
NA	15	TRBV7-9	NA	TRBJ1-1	TGTGCCAGCAGCCCGAAGACCCTGAGGGACACTGAAGCTTTCTTT	CASSPKTLRDTEAFF
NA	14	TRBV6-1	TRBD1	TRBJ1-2	TGTGCCAGCAGCATGGCGGACAGGACCTATGGCTACACCTTC	CASSMADRTYGYTF
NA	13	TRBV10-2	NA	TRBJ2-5	TGCGCCAGCACCCCACAAGGGGAAGAGACCCAGTACTTC	CASTPQGEETQYF
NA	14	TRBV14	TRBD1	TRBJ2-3	TGTGCCAGCAGCCCGGACAGGGTTGCAGATACGCAGTATTTT	CASSPDRVADTQYF
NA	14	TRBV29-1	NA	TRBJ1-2	TGCAGCGTGCCCCGCCCCGGGATCTCTCCAGGCTACACCTTC	CSVPRPGISPGYTF
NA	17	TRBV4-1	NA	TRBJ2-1	TGCGCCAGCAGCCAACTAACAGGGAGAAGCTCCTACAATGAGCAGTTCTTC	CASSQLTGRSSYNEQFF
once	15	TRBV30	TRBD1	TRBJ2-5	TGTGCCTGGAGCCCAGATTGGGACAGGGAGGGGACCCAGTACTTC	CAWSPDWDREGTQYF
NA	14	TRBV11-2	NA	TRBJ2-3	TGTGCCAGCAGCTTAGATCCGGGGTCAGATACGCAGTATTTT	CASSLDPGSDTQYF
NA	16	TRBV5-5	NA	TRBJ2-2	TGTGCCAGCAGCCCGTTGGCGGGTCCAAACACCGGGGAGCTGTTTTTT	CASSPLAGPNTGELFF
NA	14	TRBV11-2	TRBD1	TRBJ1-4	TGTGCCAGCAGCCCCAACAGGGGGAATGAAAAACTGTTTTTT	CASSPNRGNEKLFF